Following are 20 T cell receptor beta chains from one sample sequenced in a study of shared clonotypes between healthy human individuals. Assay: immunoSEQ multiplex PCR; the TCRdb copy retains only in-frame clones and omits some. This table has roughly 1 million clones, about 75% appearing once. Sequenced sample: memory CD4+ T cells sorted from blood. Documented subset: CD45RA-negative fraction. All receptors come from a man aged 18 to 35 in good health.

In DNA form, the CDR3 reads TGTGCCAGCCTGCTGACGAGGGGAACCGAGCAGTACTTC. Encoded protein: CASLLTRGTEQYF. This rearrangement joins TRBV5-6 to TRBJ2-5, with D perhaps assigned TRBD1 or TRBD2 (5 bases each). Near its end, the DNA agrees better with TRBJ2-7, so the J call may be wrong. CDR3 length: 13 amino acids. Germline lookup yields CDR1 SGHDT and CDR2 YYEEEE.

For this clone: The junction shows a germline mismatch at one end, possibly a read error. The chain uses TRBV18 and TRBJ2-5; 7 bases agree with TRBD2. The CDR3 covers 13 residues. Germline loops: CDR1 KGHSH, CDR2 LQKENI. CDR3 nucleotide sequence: TGTGCCGGCTCCGTGCCGGGAGGAGAGACCCAGTACTTC. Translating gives CAGSVPGGETQYF.

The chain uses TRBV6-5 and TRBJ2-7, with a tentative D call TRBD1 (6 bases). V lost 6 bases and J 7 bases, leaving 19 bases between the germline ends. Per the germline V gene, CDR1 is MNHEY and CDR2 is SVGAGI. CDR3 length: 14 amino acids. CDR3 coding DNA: TGTGCCAGCAGCACCTTACCTACAGGGTTGGAGCAGTACTTC. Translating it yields CASSTLPTGLEQYF.

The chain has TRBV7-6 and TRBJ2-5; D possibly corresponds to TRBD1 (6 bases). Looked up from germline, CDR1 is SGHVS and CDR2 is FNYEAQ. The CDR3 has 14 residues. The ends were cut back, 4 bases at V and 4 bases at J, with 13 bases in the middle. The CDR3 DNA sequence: TGTGCCAGCAGCTCCGGGACAATGGGAGAGACCCAGTACTTC. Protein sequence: CASSSGTMGETQYF.

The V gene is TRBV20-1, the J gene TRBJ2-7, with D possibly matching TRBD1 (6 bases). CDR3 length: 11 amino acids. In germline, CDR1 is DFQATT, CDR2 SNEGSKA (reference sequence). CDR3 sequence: CVAGDSYEQYF. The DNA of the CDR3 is TGCGTTGCAGGGGACTCCTACGAGCAGTACTTC.

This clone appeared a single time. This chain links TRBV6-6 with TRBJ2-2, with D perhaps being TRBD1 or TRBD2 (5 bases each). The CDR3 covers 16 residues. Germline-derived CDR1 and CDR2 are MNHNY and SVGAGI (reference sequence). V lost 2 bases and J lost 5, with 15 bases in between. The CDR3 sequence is CASSYPLGPGTGELFF. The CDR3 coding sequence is TGTGCCAGCAGTTACCCCTTGGGACCGGGGACCGGGGAGCTGTTTTTT.

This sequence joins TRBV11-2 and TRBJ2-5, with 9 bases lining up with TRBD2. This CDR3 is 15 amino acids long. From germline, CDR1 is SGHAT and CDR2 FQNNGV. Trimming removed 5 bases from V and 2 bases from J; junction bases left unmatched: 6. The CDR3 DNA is TGTGCCAGCAGCCTTTTTAGCGGGAGTCAAGAGACCCAGTACTTC. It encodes CASSLFSGSQETQYF.

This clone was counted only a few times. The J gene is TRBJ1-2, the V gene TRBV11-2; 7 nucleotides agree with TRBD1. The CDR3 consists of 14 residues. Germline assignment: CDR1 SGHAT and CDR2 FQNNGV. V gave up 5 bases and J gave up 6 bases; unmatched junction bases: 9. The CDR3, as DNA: TGTGCCAGCAGCACCCACAGGGGTCTCAATGGCTACACCTTC. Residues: CASSTHRGLNGYTF.

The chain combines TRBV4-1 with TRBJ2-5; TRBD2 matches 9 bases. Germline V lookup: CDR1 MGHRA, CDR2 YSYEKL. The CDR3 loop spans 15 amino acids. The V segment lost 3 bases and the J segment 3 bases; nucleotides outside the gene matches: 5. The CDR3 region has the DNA TGCGCCAGCAGCCATACCGCGGGGGGGGAAGAGACCCAGTACTTC. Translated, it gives CASSHTAGGEETQYF.

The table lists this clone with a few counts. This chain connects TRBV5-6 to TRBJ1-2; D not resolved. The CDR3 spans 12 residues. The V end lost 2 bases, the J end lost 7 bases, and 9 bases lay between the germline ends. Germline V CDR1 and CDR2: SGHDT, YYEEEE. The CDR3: CASSFDISGYTF. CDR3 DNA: TGTGCCAGCAGCTTCGACATTTCTGGCTACACCTTC.

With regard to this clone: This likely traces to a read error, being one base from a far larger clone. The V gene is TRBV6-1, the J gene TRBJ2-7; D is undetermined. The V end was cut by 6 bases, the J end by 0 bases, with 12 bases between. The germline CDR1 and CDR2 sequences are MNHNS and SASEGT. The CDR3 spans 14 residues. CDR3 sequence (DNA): TGTGCCAGCAGAGTCCAATCGGGCTCCTACGAGCAGTACTTC. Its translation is CASRVQSGSYEQYF.

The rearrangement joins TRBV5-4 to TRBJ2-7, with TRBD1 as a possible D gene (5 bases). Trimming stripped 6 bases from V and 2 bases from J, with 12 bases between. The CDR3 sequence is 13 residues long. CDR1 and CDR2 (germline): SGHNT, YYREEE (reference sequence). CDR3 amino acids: CASTPGIPYEQYF. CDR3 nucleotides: TGTGCCAGCACCCCAGGGATCCCCTACGAGCAGTACTTC. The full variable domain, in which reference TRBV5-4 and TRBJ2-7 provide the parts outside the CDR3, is ETGVTQSPTHLIKTRGQQVTLRCSSQSGHNTVSWYQQALGQGPQFIFQYYREEENGRGNFPPRFSGLQFPNYSSELNVNALELDDSALYLCASTPGIPYEQYFGPGTRLTVT.

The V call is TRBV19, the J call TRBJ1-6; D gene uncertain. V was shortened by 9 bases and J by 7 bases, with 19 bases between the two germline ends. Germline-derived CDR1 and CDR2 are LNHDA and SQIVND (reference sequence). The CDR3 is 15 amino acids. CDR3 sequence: CASRKDSTFNSPLHF. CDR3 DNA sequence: TGTGCCAGCCGGAAGGACTCCACCTTCAATTCACCCCTCCACTTT.

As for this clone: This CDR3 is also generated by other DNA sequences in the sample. CDR3 region: CAIRDRGGDGYTF. CDR3 nucleotide sequence: TGTGCCATCAGGGACAGGGGCGGAGATGGCTACACCTTC. The genes are TRBV10-3 and TRBJ1-2, with 9 bases that match TRBD1. J gave up 6 bases and V 6 bases, and 5 bases lay outside the gene matches. CDR1 is ENHRY and CDR2 is SYGVKD in the germline V gene. The CDR3 length is 13 residues.

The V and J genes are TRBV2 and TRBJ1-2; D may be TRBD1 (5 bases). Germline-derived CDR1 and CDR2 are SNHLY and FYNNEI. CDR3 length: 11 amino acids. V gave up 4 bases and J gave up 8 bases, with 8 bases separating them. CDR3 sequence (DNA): TGTGCCAGCAGTGGGAGGGACGGCTACACCTTC. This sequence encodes CASSGRDGYTF.

The CDR3 bases are TGCGCCAGCAGCTTCGACGGGAACCGGGATACGCAGTATTTT. Residues: CASSFDGNRDTQYF. The rearrangement joins TRBV5-1 to TRBJ2-3, with a tentative D call TRBD2 (5 bases). The V end was cut by 2 bases, the J end by 6 bases, with 13 bases between. CDR1 SGHRS and CDR2 YFSETQ come from the germline V gene. CDR3 length: 14 amino acids.

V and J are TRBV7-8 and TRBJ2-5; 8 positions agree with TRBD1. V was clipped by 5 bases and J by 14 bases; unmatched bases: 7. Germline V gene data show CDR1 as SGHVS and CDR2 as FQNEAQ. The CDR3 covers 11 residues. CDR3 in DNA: TGTGCCAGCAGCCAAGACAGGGGAGTATACTTC. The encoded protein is CASSQDRGVYF.

The DNA of the CDR3 is TGTGCCAGCAGCCCCGGGACAGGGGATCAGCCCCAGCATTTT. Translated, it gives CASSPGTGDQPQHF. The chain combines TRBV7-8 with TRBJ1-5, with TRBD1 matching over 10 bases. With V trimmed by 5 bases and J by 5 bases, 3 bases remained unmatched. From germline, CDR1 is SGHVS and CDR2 FQNEAQ. The length of the CDR3 is 14 residues.

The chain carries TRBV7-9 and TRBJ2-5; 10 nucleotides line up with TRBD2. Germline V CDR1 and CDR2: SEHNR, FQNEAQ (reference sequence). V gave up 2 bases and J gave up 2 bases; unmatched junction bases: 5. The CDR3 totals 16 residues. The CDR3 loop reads CASSLRASGRQETQYF. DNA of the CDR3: TGTGCCAGCAGCTTAAGGGCTAGCGGGAGACAAGAGACCCAGTACTTC.

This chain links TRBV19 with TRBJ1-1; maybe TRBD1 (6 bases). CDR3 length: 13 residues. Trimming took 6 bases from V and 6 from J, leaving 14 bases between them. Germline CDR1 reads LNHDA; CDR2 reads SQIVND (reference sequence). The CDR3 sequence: CASRIQGWSEAFF. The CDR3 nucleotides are TGTGCCAGTAGGATCCAGGGGTGGTCTGAAGCTTTCTTT.